This T cell receptor (beta chain) was documented in a study of OX40 agonist ivuxolimab in advanced cancers. Study overall: Every 2 weeks, patients received ivuxolimab intravenously, dosed at 0.01 to 10 mg/kg. Findings of the study overall: Researchers report that CD8+ T cells had, on average, more expanded clones than CD4+. The CD4+ and CD8+ T cells in the blood had expanded clonally by week 6 at 0.1 to 3.0 mg/kg.

Clones were read by immunoSEQ multiplex PCR, and TCRdb kept only the in-frame ones, dropping some. The sample includes about 69,000 clones, over 60% of them seen just once. Worth noting for this clone: No antigen is known for it.

The CDR3 is made up of 15 amino acids. Germline V gene sequence: CDR1 SGHAT, CDR2 FQNNGV. With V trimmed by 1 base and J by 7 bases, 2 bases remained unmatched. V and J are TRBV11-2 and TRBJ2-1; 12 nucleotides match TRBD2. This TCR came from an adult with an advanced solid tumor such as melanoma, head and neck, liver or kidney cancer. The material was CD4+ or CD8+ T cells sorted from blood, obtained in a trial of the OX40 agonist ivuxolimab. DNA for the CDR3: TGTGCCAGCAGCTTAGGGACTAGCGGGATGAATGAGCAGTTCTTC. It codes for CASSLGTSGMNEQFF.